These 23 T cell receptor beta chains share one sample of origin, sequenced in a study of cytomegalovirus exposure and HLA in healthy donors. The PCR used 60 Vbeta and 13 Jbeta primers. This table comes from immunoSEQ multiplex PCR, and its TCRdb copy is limited to in-frame clones, with some not included. The repertoire holds about 240,000 clones, with about three quarters as singletons. The source material was PBMCs. These receptors were obtained from a boy between 10 and 17 years old in good health and CMV-seronegative.

The rearrangement links TRBV5-1 to TRBJ2-1; 8 bases are shared with TRBD1. Trimming took 7 bases from V and 9 from J; bases not matched to a gene: 9. The CDR3 covers 13 residues. Germline lookup yields CDR1 SGHRS and CDR2 YFSETQ. The CDR3 spells CASADRVEGEQFF. The CDR3 nucleotides read TGCGCCAGCGCGGACAGGGTGGAGGGTGAGCAGTTCTTC.

The J gene is TRBJ2-1, the V gene TRBV30, with 10 bases lining up with TRBD2. The CDR3 is 15 residues long. V lost 2 bases, J lost 4 bases, and 5 bases stayed unmatched. Germline V gene sequence: CDR1 GTSNPN, CDR2 SVGIG (reference sequence). CDR3 in amino acids: CAWSHSGGSYNEQFF. DNA for the CDR3: TGTGCCTGGAGTCATAGCGGGGGGTCGTACAATGAGCAGTTCTTC.

The gene calls are TRBV6-5 and TRBJ1-3; the match to TRBD1 covers 9 bases. The CDR3 contains 15 residues. V was pared by 8 bases and J by 0 bases, with 5 bases of the junction left unmatched. Germline loops: CDR1 MNHEY, CDR2 SVGAGI. The CDR3 nucleotides are TGTGCCAGCGGGGACAGGGCCGACTCTGGAAACACCATATATTTT. Encoded protein: CASGDRADSGNTIYF.

J is TRBJ1-1 and V is TRBV27, with 7 nucleotides matching TRBD1. The germline gives CDR1 MNHEY, CDR2 SMNVEV (reference sequence). This CDR3 comprises 16 residues. The junction had 11 bases not matched to a gene; V was cut back by 6 bases and J by 1 base. The CDR3 nucleotides read TGTGCCAGCAGCCTCGGAGGGGGCTATAGGAACACTGAAGCTTTCTTT. This encodes CASSLGGGYRNTEAFF.

The genes are TRBV5-6 and TRBJ2-7; no definite D call. Trimming took off 0 bases at V and 3 bases at J, with 7 bases between the two ends. This CDR3 is built from 13 residues. Germline V gives CDR1 SGHDT, CDR2 YYEEEE. The CDR3 spells CASSLEGDYEQYF. The CDR3 DNA follows: TGTGCCAGCAGCTTGGAAGGAGACTACGAGCAGTACTTC.

The J gene is TRBJ1-2, the V gene TRBV6-5; D is possibly TRBD1 (6 bases). This CDR3 is built from 12 residues. Germline CDR1 MNHEY, CDR2 SVGAGI. V was trimmed by 9 bases and J by 7 bases, leaving 15 bases between them. The CDR3 DNA is TGTGCCAGTAAAGGGGGTTTCGGTGGCTACACCTTC. Protein sequence: CASKGGFGGYTF.

This chain links TRBV2 with TRBJ2-7, with a possible D match to TRBD2 (5 bases). There are 12 residues in the CDR3. V lost 7 bases and J 0 bases, leaving 7 bases between the germline ends. The V gene's germline CDR1 is SNHLY and CDR2 FYNNEI. The CDR3 spells CASIAGSYEQYF. The CDR3 DNA reads TGTGCCAGCATCGCGGGCTCCTACGAGCAGTACTTC.

The rearrangement uses TRBV7-3 and TRBJ2-5; 7 bases agree with TRBD2. The CDR3 totals 15 residues. The V gene end was trimmed by 1 base and the J gene end by 5 bases; junction bases not matched to a gene: 7. From germline, CDR1 is SGHTA and CDR2 FQGTGA. CDR3 in DNA: TGTGCCAGCAGCTTAAATCGGGGGAGGGAGGAGACCCAGTACTTC. Its protein product is CASSLNRGREETQYF.

The chain employs TRBV27 and TRBJ2-3; 7 bases fit TRBD1. The CDR3 has 13 residues. Germline V gene data show CDR1 as MNHEY and CDR2 as SMNVEV (reference sequence). J lost 1 base, V lost 6 bases, and 1 base had no gene match. CDR3 nucleotide sequence: TGTGCCAGCAGCGGGACAGGCACAGATACGCAGTATTTT. Encoded protein: CASSGTGTDTQYF.

This clone was seen more than once but under ten times. V is TRBV11-3 and J is TRBJ2-3, with TRBD2 identical over 7 bases. With V trimmed by 2 bases and J by 6 bases, 8 bases remained unmatched. The CDR3 consists of 15 residues. Germline loops: CDR1 SGHNT, CDR2 YENEEA. The DNA of the CDR3 is TGTGCCAGCAGCTTAACTGGACTAGTCTCCGATACGCAGTATTTT. Translating gives CASSLTGLVSDTQYF.

The chain carries TRBV9 and TRBJ1-4; D ambiguous. Germline assignment: CDR1 SGDLS and CDR2 YYNGEE. The CDR3 covers 16 residues. Trimming cost V 3 bases and J 2 bases, with 14 bases left between them. DNA for the CDR3: TGTGCCAGCAGCGCGAGTGGAGGGTATACTAATGAAAAACTGTTTTTT. Protein product: CASSASGGYTNEKLFF.

This chain uses TRBV11-3 with TRBJ1-6, with 9 bases aligning to TRBD1. Germline-derived CDR1 and CDR2 are SGHNT and YENEEA. The CDR3 has 15 amino acids. V lost 5 bases and J lost 4; bases outside the gene matches: 3. The CDR3 sequence is CASSPGTGYNSPLHF. As DNA, the CDR3 is TGTGCCAGCAGCCCCGGGACAGGGTATAATTCACCCCTCCACTTT.

V gene TRBV9 combines with J gene TRBJ1-1; TRBD1 aligns across 8 bases. CDR3 size: 15 residues. Germline lookup yields CDR1 SGDLS and CDR2 YYNGEE. Losses at the gene ends were 3 bases for V and 0 bases for J; bases not matched to a gene: 4. CDR3: CASSAGGDMNTEAFF. The CDR3 DNA is TGTGCCAGCAGCGCAGGGGGCGATATGAACACTGAAGCTTTCTTT.

This chain joins TRBV9 and TRBJ2-5; a possible D gene is TRBD1 (6 bases). Trimming stripped 4 bases from V and 1 base from J, with 14 bases between. This CDR3 has 15 amino acids. Germline V lookup: CDR1 SGDLS, CDR2 YYNGEE. CDR3 residues: CASSPLQGFQETQYF. In DNA, the CDR3 is TGTGCCAGCAGCCCTCTACAGGGATTCCAAGAGACCCAGTACTTC.

The V call is TRBV2, the J call TRBJ1-5, with TRBD1 matching over 8 bases. The junction had 3 bases not matched to a gene; V was cut back by 6 bases and J by 2 bases. The CDR3 is made up of 14 amino acids. CDR1 is SNHLY, CDR2 FYNNEI, per germline. The CDR3 loop reads CASSQGAGNQPQHF. For the CDR3, the DNA is TGTGCCAGCAGCCAGGGGGCTGGCAATCAGCCCCAGCATTTT.

The chain employs TRBV27 and TRBJ1-1, with 10 bases lining up with TRBD1. This CDR3 has 15 amino acids. CDR1 and CDR2 (germline): MNHEY, SMNVEV (reference sequence). After removal of 4 bases from V and 4 bases from J, the junction contained 6 bases not matched to a gene. The CDR3 DNA sequence: TGTGCCAGCAGTTCCAGGACAGGGGGGGCCACTGAAGCTTTCTTT. Its translation is CASSSRTGGATEAFF.

The sample holds a few counts of this clone. This chain links TRBV20-1 with TRBJ1-2; D is possibly TRBD1 (5 bases). There are 11 residues in the CDR3. Germline CDR1 reads DFQATT; CDR2 reads SNEGSKA (reference sequence). Trimming left V 3 bases short and J 4 bases short, with 6 bases between. The CDR3 loop is CSARTVYGYTF. CDR3 nucleotides: TGCAGTGCTAGGACAGTCTATGGCTACACCTTC.

The rearrangement joins TRBV7-8 to TRBJ2-3; a weak D match, TRBD2 (6 bases). V gave up 0 bases and J gave up 2 bases, with 15 bases separating them. The CDR3 covers 17 residues. The germline V gene encodes CDR1 SGHVS and CDR2 FQNEAQ. In DNA form, the CDR3 reads TGTGCCAGCAGCTTAGCGCGGTTAGCGGTTGACACAGATACGCAGTATTTT. It is translated as CASSLARLAVDTDTQYF.

This sequence joins TRBV5-1 and TRBJ2-2, with 7 bases fitting TRBD1. CDR1 is SGHRS and CDR2 is YFSETQ in the germline V gene. J gave up 1 base and V 1 base, and 4 bases lay outside the gene matches. The CDR3 has 16 residues. The CDR3 coding sequence is TGCGCCAGCAGCTTGATTCGGACAGGGAACACCGGGGAGCTGTTTTTT. Amino acid sequence: CASSLIRTGNTGELFF.

The CDR3 DNA follows: TGCAGTGCCTCGTTGGAGCACGAGCAGTACTTC. Encoded protein: CSASLEHEQYF. The chain is built from TRBV20-1 and TRBJ2-7, with D uncertain. Germline assignment: CDR1 DFQATT and CDR2 SNEGSKA (reference sequence). The CDR3 is 11 residues long. Trimming cost V 6 bases and J 5 bases, with 11 bases left between them.

The chain is built from TRBV4-2 and TRBJ2-7, with a possible D match to TRBD1 (5 bases). Germline CDR1 LGHNA, CDR2 YNFKEQ. The V and J ends lost 0 bases and 0 bases respectively, with 6 bases between them. The CDR3 is 14 residues long. CDR3 sequence reads: CASSQEGPSYEQYF. CDR3 in DNA: TGTGCCAGCAGCCAAGAGGGGCCCTCCTACGAGCAGTACTTC.

The V gene is TRBV9, the J gene TRBJ1-6, with TRBD1 identical over 7 bases. The CDR3 spans 14 residues. Germline assignment: CDR1 SGDLS and CDR2 YYNGEE. Trimming at V came to 3 bases and at J to 8 bases, leaving 5 bases not matched to a gene. The CDR3 sequence: CASSDRDSYSPLHF. CDR3 sequence (DNA): TGTGCCAGCAGCGACCGGGACAGCTATTCACCCCTCCACTTT.

The chain joins TRBV5-6 to TRBJ2-5; TRBD1 agrees at 10 bases. Germline V CDR1 and CDR2: SGHDT, YYEEEE. V trimming: 4 bases; J trimming: 5 bases; junction bases outside the gene matches: 5. The CDR3 loop spans 14 amino acids. The CDR3 nucleotides are TGTGCCAGCAGCCGGACAGGGGGGGAGGAGACCCAGTACTTC. This encodes CASSRTGGEETQYF.